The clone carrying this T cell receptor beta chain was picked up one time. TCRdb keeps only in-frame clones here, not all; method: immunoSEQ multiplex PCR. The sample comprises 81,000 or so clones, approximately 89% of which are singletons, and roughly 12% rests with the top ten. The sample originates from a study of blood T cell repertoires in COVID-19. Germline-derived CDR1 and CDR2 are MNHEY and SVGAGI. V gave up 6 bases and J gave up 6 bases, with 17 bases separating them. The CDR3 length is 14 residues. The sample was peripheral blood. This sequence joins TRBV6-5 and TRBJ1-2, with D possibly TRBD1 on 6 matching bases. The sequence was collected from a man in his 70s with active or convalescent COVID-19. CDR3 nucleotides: TGTGCCAGCAGAAGCAGGGGCCTAGGGGATGGCTACACCTTC. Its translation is CASRSRGLGDGYTF.